The 6 T cell receptor beta chains in this list originate from one sample, sequenced in a study of blood T cell repertoires in COVID-19 (TCRdb year 2020). Libraries were built with the immunoSEQ multiplex PCR assay. This immuneACCESS table, as held by TCRdb, lists in-frame sequences with V and J called but not all clones. Of the missing ones, under half trace to an unresolved V gene in checked studies; the others have no known cause. In this sample the table shows 280,000 or so clones, about 85% of which occur a single time. In total, the top ten clones hold about 14% of the sample. The source material was peripheral blood. The receptors were gathered from a human donor in a cohort sampled during active COVID-19.

In nucleotides, the CDR3 is TGTGCCAGTGGACAGGGTCTTAACTATGGCTACACCTTC. It translates to CASGQGLNYGYTF. This sequence joins TRBV5-4 and TRBJ1-2; the match to TRBD1 covers 8 bases. CDR3 length: 13 residues. The germline gives CDR1 SGHNT, CDR2 YYREEE (reference sequence). With 8 bases clipped from V and 1 base from J, the junction kept 4 bases outside the gene matches.

CDR3 DNA: TGTGCCAGCAGCCTTAGGACAGGGGACGACTTTTATGGCTACACCTTC. Its protein is CASSLRTGDDFYGYTF. The V gene is TRBV5-4, the J gene TRBJ1-2; 9 nucleotides align to TRBD1. The CDR3 runs 16 residues. V dropped 4 bases and J dropped 5; count of bases not matched to a gene: 12. The germline gives CDR1 SGHNT, CDR2 YYREEE (reference sequence).

The chain combines TRBV6-4 with TRBJ2-1; 8 nucleotides line up with TRBD2. Germline assignment: CDR1 MRHNA and CDR2 SNTAGT. This CDR3 region has 17 residues. V lost 8 bases, J lost 7 bases, and 19 bases stayed unmatched. The CDR3 coding sequence is TGTGCCAGCTCCTCGGCAGCCGGGACTAGTTATTCAAATGAGCAGTTCTTC. Its protein product is CASSSAAGTSYSNEQFF.

The chain joins TRBV2 to TRBJ1-5; D remains ambiguous. This CDR3 region has 15 residues. Trimming left V 4 bases short and J 3 bases short, with 13 bases between. The V gene's germline CDR1 is SNHLY and CDR2 FYNNEI. The CDR3 DNA sequence: TGTGCCAGCAGTGCGGGTCCTACCTTCAATCAGCCCCAGCATTTT. Amino acid sequence: CASSAGPTFNQPQHF. Full variable domain (missing parts from reference TRBV2 and TRBJ1-5): EPEVTQTPSHQVTQMGQEVILRCVPISNHLYFYWYRQILGQKVEFLVSFYNNEISEKSEIFDDQFSVERPDGSNFTLKIRSTKLEDSAMYFCASSAGPTFNQPQHFGDGTRLSIL.

The table lists this clone with a few counts. This chain uses TRBV2 with TRBJ2-2; 8 nucleotides align to TRBD1. J lost 5 bases, V lost 6 bases, and 8 bases had no gene match. The CDR3 length is 15 residues. Per germline, CDR1 SNHLY and CDR2 FYNNEI. The CDR3 DNA reads TGTGCCAGCAGGGACAGGGAGATGAGGACCGGGGAGCTGTTTTTT. Translation gives CASRDREMRTGELFF.

This clone was detected only a few times. The gene calls are TRBV28 and TRBJ2-7; 8 nucleotides match TRBD1. After removal of 4 bases from V and 3 bases from J, the junction contained 5 bases not matched to a gene. Germline V gives CDR1 MDHEN, CDR2 SYDVKM. This CDR3 comprises 14 residues. As DNA, the CDR3 is TGTGCCAGCAGTTATACCGGGACAGGCTACGAGCAGTACTTC. Its protein product is CASSYTGTGYEQYF.